This T cell receptor (beta chain) appears in the sequencing data of a study of TIL therapy for anti-PD-1-resistant metastatic lung cancer. Study-level background: Median patient age was nearly 55, ranging about 38-75 years. Most patients had lung adenocarcinoma.

Looked up from germline, CDR1 is SGHAT and CDR2 is FQDESV (reference sequence). J gave up 7 bases and V 11 bases, and 20 bases lay outside the gene matches. The CDR3 loop spans 16 amino acids. This was the immunoSEQ v3 assay. TCRdb's table, derived via immunoSEQ multiplex PCR, lists solely in-frame clones and lacks some. The repertoire holds approximately 97,000 clones, with about three fifths as singletons. The time point denotes: pre-treatment sample, taken before nivolumab and TIL therapy. The tumor samples were excised metastases, mostly pleural nodules or supraclavicular lymph nodes. The sequence was collected from a person aged 25 to 80 with non-small cell lung cancer. The rearrangement joins TRBV11-1 to TRBJ1-2; TRBD1 matches 9 bases. The material was tumor tissue, obtained at baseline. The CDR3 region is CADGSRDRDLAGGYTF. CDR3 DNA: TGTGCCGACGGCTCCCGGGACAGGGATCTTGCTGGTGGCTACACCTTC.